The 4 T cell receptor beta chains below were found in one sample sequenced in a study of blood T cell repertoires in COVID-19. Assay: immunoSEQ multiplex PCR; the TCRdb copy retains only in-frame clones and omits some. The repertoire consists of 95,000 to 120,000 clones, with around 84% occurring once and the leading ten covering 8.1%. The sample consisted of peripheral blood. These receptors all come from a woman between 35 and 50 years old with acute or convalescent COVID-19.

V is TRBV4-3 and J is TRBJ2-1; D is possibly TRBD1 (6 bases). The germline V and J ends were trimmed by 3 bases and 9 bases, with 9 bases remaining between them. This CDR3 has 12 amino acids. Per the germline V gene, CDR1 is LGHNA and CDR2 is YSLEER. Here the CDR3 reads CASSQIQGEQFF. CDR3 in DNA: TGCGCCAGCAGCCAGATACAGGGTGAGCAGTTCTTC.

There are a few counts of this clone. The CDR3 reads CASSHSKTVANYGYTF. CDR3 DNA sequence: TGTGCCAGCAGCCACAGCAAGACAGTAGCTAACTATGGCTACACCTTC. The rearrangement uses TRBV11-2 and TRBJ1-2, with D perhaps matching TRBD1 (5 bases). From germline, CDR1 is SGHAT and CDR2 FQNNGV. This CDR3 spans 16 amino acids. Trimming shortened V by 5 bases and J by 0 bases, and 16 bases separated the two germline ends.

This chain connects TRBV3-1 (or the pseudogene TRBV3-2) to TRBJ1-6; D gene unclear. V gave up 3 bases and J gave up 14 bases, with 17 bases separating them. CDR1 is LGHDT and CDR2 is YNNKEL in the germline V gene (reference sequence). This CDR3 region has 14 residues. CDR3 sequence (DNA): TGTGCCAGCAGCCAGGAAGGCCGGGGAAACACCCTCCACTTT. Translation gives CASSQEGRGNTLHF.

This clone came up a few times. J is TRBJ2-1 and V is TRBV27, with D perhaps matching TRBD1 (5 bases). The CDR3 contains 18 residues. Germline CDR1 is MNHEY and CDR2 is SMNVEV (reference sequence). The V end lost 8 bases, the J end lost 6 bases, and 29 bases lay between the germline ends. CDR3 amino acids: CASGPRRPGQGKTNEQFF. CDR3 nucleotide sequence: TGTGCCAGCGGCCCTAGAAGGCCTGGGCAGGGTAAAACCAATGAGCAGTTCTTC.